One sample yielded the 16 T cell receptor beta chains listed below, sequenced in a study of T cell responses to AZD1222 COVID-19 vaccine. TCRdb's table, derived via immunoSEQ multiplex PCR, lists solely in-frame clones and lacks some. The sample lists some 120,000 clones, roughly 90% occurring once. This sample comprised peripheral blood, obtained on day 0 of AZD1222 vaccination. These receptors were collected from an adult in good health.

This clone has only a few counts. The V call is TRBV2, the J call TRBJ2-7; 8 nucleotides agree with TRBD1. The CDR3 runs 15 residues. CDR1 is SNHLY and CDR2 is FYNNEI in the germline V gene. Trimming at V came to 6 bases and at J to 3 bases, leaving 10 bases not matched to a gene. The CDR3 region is CASRIDRGTYYEQYF. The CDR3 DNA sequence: TGTGCCAGCAGGATTGACAGGGGTACGTACTACGAGCAGTACTTC.

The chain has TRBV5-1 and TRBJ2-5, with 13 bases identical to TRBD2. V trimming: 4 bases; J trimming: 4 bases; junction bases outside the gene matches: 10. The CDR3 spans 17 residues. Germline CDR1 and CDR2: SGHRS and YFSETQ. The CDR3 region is CASSTRTSGSGPETQYF. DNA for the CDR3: TGCGCCAGCAGCACCCGGACTAGCGGGAGCGGCCCAGAGACCCAGTACTTC.

The chain's CDR3 is CASTAGGADTQYF. The DNA of the CDR3 is TGTGCCAGCACAGCGGGAGGGGCGGATACGCAGTATTTT. The chain employs TRBV6-5 and TRBJ2-3; 10 nucleotides agree with TRBD2. The CDR3 is 13 residues long. The trim removed 7 bases at V and 6 bases at J, leaving 4 bases unmatched. Germline V CDR1 and CDR2: MNHEY, SVGAGI.

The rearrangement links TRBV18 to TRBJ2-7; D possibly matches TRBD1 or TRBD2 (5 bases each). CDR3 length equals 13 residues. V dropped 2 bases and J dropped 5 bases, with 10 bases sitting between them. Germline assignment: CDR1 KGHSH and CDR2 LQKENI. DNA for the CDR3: TGTGCCAGCTCACCAATTCGGGGCGACGAGCAGTACTTC. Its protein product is CASSPIRGDEQYF.

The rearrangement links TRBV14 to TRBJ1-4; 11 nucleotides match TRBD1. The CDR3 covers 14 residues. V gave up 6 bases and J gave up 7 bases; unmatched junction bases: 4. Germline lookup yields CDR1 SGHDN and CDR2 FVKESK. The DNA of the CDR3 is TGTGCCAGCAGAGGACAGGGGGCCGGTGAAAAACTGTTTTTT. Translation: CASRGQGAGEKLFF.

The CDR3 nucleotides are TGTGCCAGCAGCCCCGACCGGGGGGATACGCAGTATTTT. Translating it yields CASSPDRGDTQYF. The chain links TRBV16 to TRBJ2-3; D might be TRBD2 (6 bases). Trimming removed 4 bases at V and 6 bases at J, with 11 bases between. Germline CDR1 is KGHSY and CDR2 is FQNENV. This CDR3 is built from 13 residues. Supplemented by reference TRBV16 and TRBJ2-3, the full variable domain reads GEEVAQTPKHLVRGEGQKAKLYCAPIKGHSYVFWYQQVLKNEFKFLISFQNENVFDETGMPKERFSAKCLPNSPCSLEIQATKLEDSAVYFCASSPDRGDTQYFGPGTRLTVL.

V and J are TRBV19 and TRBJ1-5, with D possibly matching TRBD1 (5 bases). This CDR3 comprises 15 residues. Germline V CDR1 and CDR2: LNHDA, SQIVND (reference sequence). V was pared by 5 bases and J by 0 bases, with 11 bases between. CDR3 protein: CASSVGGVSNQPQHF. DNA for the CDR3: TGTGCCAGTAGTGTGGGAGGGGTTAGCAATCAGCCCCAGCATTTT.

Here the CDR3 DNA reads TGTGCCATCAGGCCAGGGGGAGGCAATGAGCAGTTCTTC. Amino acid sequence: CAIRPGGGNEQFF. This chain uses TRBV10-3 with TRBJ2-1, with TRBD1 as a possible D gene (7 bases). The V gene lost 6 bases and the J gene lost 6 bases, with 12 bases spanning the gap. The germline V gene encodes CDR1 ENHRY and CDR2 SYGVKD. There are 13 residues in the CDR3.

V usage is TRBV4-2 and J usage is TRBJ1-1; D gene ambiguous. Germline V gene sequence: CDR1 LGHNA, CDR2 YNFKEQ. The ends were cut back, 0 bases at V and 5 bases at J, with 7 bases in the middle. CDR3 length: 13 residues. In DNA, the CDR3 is TGTGCCAGCAGCCAAGATCAGAGGACTGAAGCTTTCTTT. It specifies CASSQDQRTEAFF.

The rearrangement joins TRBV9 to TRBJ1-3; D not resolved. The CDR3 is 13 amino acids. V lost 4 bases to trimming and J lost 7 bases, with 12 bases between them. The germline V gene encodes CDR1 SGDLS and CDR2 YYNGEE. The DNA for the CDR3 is TGTGCCAGCAGCCCCGAGGCGGGTAACACCATATATTTT. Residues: CASSPEAGNTIYF.

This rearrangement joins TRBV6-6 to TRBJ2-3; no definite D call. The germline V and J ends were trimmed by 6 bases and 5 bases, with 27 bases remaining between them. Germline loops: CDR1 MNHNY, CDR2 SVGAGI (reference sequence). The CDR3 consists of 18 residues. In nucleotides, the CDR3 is TGTGCCAGCAGACGACAAAAATCAAGACTCGTCCAAGTAGATACGCAGTATTTT. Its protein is CASRRQKSRLVQVDTQYF.

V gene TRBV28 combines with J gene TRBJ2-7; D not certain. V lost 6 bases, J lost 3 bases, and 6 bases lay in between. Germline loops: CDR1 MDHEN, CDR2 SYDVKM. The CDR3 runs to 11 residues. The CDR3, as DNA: TGTGCCAGCAGCGGGCTCTACGAGCAGTACTTC. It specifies CASSGLYEQYF. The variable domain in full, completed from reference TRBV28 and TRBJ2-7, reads DVKVTQSSRYLVKRTGEKVFLECVQDMDHENMFWYRQDPGLGLRLIYFSYDVKMKEKGDIPEGYSVSREKKERFSLILESASTNQTSMYLCASSGLYEQYFGPGTRLTVT.

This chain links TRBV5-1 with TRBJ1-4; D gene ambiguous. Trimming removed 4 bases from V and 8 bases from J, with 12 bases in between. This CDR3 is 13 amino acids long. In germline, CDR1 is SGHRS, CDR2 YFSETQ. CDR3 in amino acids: CASSPTIGEKLFF. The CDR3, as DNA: TGCGCCAGCAGCCCTACAATAGGGGAAAAACTGTTTTTT.

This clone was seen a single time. The CDR3 here is CASKMGYGANVLTF. CDR3 nucleotides: TGCGCCAGCAAAATGGGATACGGGGCCAACGTCCTGACTTTC. The gene calls are TRBV5-1 and TRBJ2-6; D unclear. Trimming took 6 bases from V and 4 from J, leaving 11 bases between them. The CDR3 extends over 14 amino acids. Germline V gene lookup returns CDR1 SGHRS and CDR2 YFSETQ. Looking up the rest from reference TRBV5-1 and TRBJ2-6 gives the full variable domain: KAGVTQTPRYLIKTRGQQVTLSCSPISGHRSVSWYQQTPGQGLQFLFEYFSETQRNKGNFPGRFSGRQFSNSRSEMNVSTLELGDSALYLCASKMGYGANVLTFGAGSRLTVL.

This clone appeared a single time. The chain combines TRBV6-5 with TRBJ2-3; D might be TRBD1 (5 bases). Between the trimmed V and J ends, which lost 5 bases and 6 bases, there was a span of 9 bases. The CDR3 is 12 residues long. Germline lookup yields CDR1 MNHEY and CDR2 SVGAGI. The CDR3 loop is CASSQQGDTQYF. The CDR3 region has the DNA TGTGCCAGCAGTCAGCAGGGCGATACGCAGTATTTT.

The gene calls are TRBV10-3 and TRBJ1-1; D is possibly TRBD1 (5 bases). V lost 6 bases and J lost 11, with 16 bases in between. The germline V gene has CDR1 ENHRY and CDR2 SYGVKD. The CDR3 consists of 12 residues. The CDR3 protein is CAISELGGAAFF. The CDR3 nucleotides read TGTGCCATCAGCGAGCTTGGAGGGGCTGCTTTCTTT.